These 8 T cell receptor beta chains were sequenced from one sample in a study of PD-L1 blockade in urothelial cancer. Indicated time point: pretreatment peripheral blood. Assay used: immunoSEQ multiplex PCR; TCRdb lists only in-frame clones, some missing. The sample records approximately 94,000 clones, around 87% being singletons. The material sequenced was PBMCs, taken around atezolizumab (anti-PD-L1) treatment. The receptors were gathered from a man aged 55 to 70 with urothelial cancer.

The chain employs TRBV28 and TRBJ1-5, with D possibly TRBD1 on 5 matching bases. Germline V gene lookup returns CDR1 MDHEN and CDR2 SYDVKM. The CDR3 loop spans 14 amino acids. V lost 11 bases, J lost 0 bases, and 14 bases lay in between. The CDR3, as DNA: TGTGCCGGACAACAGCGATATAGCAATCAGCCCCAGCATTTT. It codes for CAGQQRYSNQPQHF. The variable domain in full, with the rest retrieved from reference TRBV28 and TRBJ1-5, is DVKVTQSSRYLVKRTGEKVFLECVQDMDHENMFWYRQDPGLGLRLIYFSYDVKMKEKGDIPEGYSVSREKKERFSLILESASTNQTSMYLCAGQQRYSNQPQHFGDGTRLSIL.

V is TRBV2 and J is TRBJ2-7; 7 positions agree with TRBD1. J lost 3 bases, V lost 4 bases, and 0 bases had no gene match. The CDR3 totals 12 residues. The germline gives CDR1 SNHLY, CDR2 FYNNEI. DNA for the CDR3: TGTGCCAGCAGTGGGGACAGCTACGAGCAGTACTTC. Its protein is CASSGDSYEQYF.

The gene calls are TRBV28 and TRBJ2-6; 8 positions match TRBD1. The CDR3 is 17 residues long. Germline lookup yields CDR1 MDHEN and CDR2 SYDVKM. Trimming took 7 bases from V and 0 from J; bases not matched to a gene: 8. The CDR3 protein is CASTSDRGYSGANVLTF. DNA for the CDR3: TGTGCCAGCACCTCTGACAGGGGATACTCTGGGGCCAACGTCCTGACTTTC.

Points on this clone: Other nucleotide sequences in the sample specify the same CDR3. The genes are TRBV19 and TRBJ2-5; D is possibly TRBD1 (5 bases). Germline V CDR1 and CDR2: LNHDA, SQIVND (reference sequence). Trimming shortened V by 1 base and J by 1 base, and 7 bases separated the two germline ends. This CDR3 contains 14 residues. The CDR3 loop reads CASSIGQGQETQYF. The DNA of the CDR3 is TGTGCCAGTAGTATAGGCCAGGGCCAAGAGACCCAGTACTTC.

V gene TRBV5-1 combines with J gene TRBJ2-3; perhaps TRBD2 as D (6 bases). CDR1 and CDR2 (germline): SGHRS, YFSETQ. The CDR3 sequence is 16 residues long. V was cut by 3 bases and J by 0 bases, with 14 bases left in between. The CDR3 region has the DNA TGCGCCAGCAGCTCGGGAGTGGGGGGTAGCACAGATACGCAGTATTTT. This encodes CASSSGVGGSTDTQYF.

This clone was counted a single time. The J gene is TRBJ2-7, the V gene TRBV19, with D maybe TRBD2 (6 bases). The germline gives CDR1 LNHDA, CDR2 SQIVND (reference sequence). The CDR3 has 13 residues. Trimming shortened V by 4 bases and J by 5 bases, and 12 bases separated the two germline ends. CDR3 sequence reads: CASSSRQRDEQYF. The CDR3 region has the DNA TGTGCCAGTAGTAGCCGACAGCGGGACGAGCAGTACTTC.

Concerning this clone itself: Other nucleotide sequences from this sample produce the same CDR3. This chain connects TRBV19 to TRBJ2-3, with 12 bases lining up with TRBD1. Germline loops: CDR1 LNHDA, CDR2 SQIVND (reference sequence). This CDR3 region has 16 residues. J was trimmed by 4 bases and V by 4 bases; bases with no gene match: 6. The CDR3 loop reads CASSRRDRGRADTQYF. In DNA form, the CDR3 reads TGTGCCAGTAGTAGGCGGGACAGGGGGCGCGCAGATACGCAGTATTTT.

The genes are TRBV7-9 and TRBJ1-2; tentatively, D is TRBD1 (6 bases). Trimming shortened V by 5 bases and J by 6 bases, and 19 bases separated the two germline ends. The CDR3 runs 15 residues. From germline, CDR1 is SEHNR and CDR2 FQNEAQ (reference sequence). The CDR3 reads CASSLSGGPSDGYTF. The CDR3 DNA reads TGTGCCAGCAGCCTCTCGGGGGGGCCCTCGGATGGCTACACCTTC.